The 9 T cell receptor beta chains reported below all come from one sample, sequenced in a study of T cells after yellow fever vaccination. TCRdb analysed the 5' RACE reads with MiXCR anew, one entry per CDR3 protein. The sample holds around 310,000 distinct CDR3 sequences; 8.7% are singletons and the top ten take under 20%. This sample comprised PBMCs, obtained on the day of the first yellow fever vaccination. The receptors were sampled from a man between 18 and 29 years old who received the YFV17D yellow fever vaccine.

This chain connects TRBV5-1 to TRBJ2-2; the D is unclear. Germline V gene lookup returns CDR1 SGHRS and CDR2 YFSETQ. There are 15 residues in the CDR3. Trimming shortened V by 0 bases and J by 1 base, and 7 bases separated the two germline ends. The CDR3 sequence: CASSLAPGNTGELFF. The CDR3 DNA follows: TGCGCCAGCAGCTTGGCCCCAGGGAACACCGGGGAGCTGTTTTTT.

This clonotype was seen a handful of times. The chain combines TRBV4-3 with TRBJ2-1; D ambiguous. There are 16 residues in the CDR3. V lost 1 base and J lost 7, with 17 bases in between. The germline V gene has CDR1 LGHNA and CDR2 YSLEER. CDR3 residues: CASSQAQDAYLNEQFF. CDR3 coding DNA: TGCGCCAGCAGCCAAGCGCAGGACGCCTATCTTAATGAGCAGTTCTTC.

The chain joins TRBV20-1 to TRBJ1-1, with TRBD1 identical over 7 bases. Looked up from germline, CDR1 is DFQATT and CDR2 is SNEGSKA (reference sequence). The CDR3 has 12 amino acids. V gave up 6 bases and J gave up 1 base; unmatched junction bases: 2. The CDR3 sequence: CSARDRNTEAFF. CDR3 nucleotide sequence: TGCAGTGCACGGGACAGGAACACTGAAGCTTTCTTT.

The chain couples TRBV4-3 to TRBJ2-3; D is possibly TRBD1 or TRBD2 (5 bases each). Looked up from germline, CDR1 is LGHNA and CDR2 is YSLEER. The CDR3 spans 14 residues. V lost 0 bases and J lost 10, with 14 bases in between. CDR3 sequence (DNA): TGCGCCAGCAGCCAAGATGGGACGGGTATGGCGCAGTATTTT. It codes for CASSQDGTGMAQYF.

V is TRBV19 and J is TRBJ2-1; 8 bases agree with TRBD2. This CDR3 contains 15 residues. After removal of 5 bases from V and 3 bases from J, the junction contained 6 bases not matched to a gene. CDR1 and CDR2 from the germline V gene are LNHDA and SQIVND (reference sequence). The CDR3 bases are TGTGCCAGTAGTGTAGCGGGGAGCTTCTACAATGAGCAGTTCTTC. Translation: CASSVAGSFYNEQFF.

This clonotype was seen more than once but under ten times. V usage is TRBV7-2 and J usage is TRBJ2-1, with D tentatively TRBD1 (6 bases). Trimming stripped 3 bases from V and 4 bases from J, with 16 bases between. The germline V gene encodes CDR1 SGHTA and CDR2 FQGNSA. The length of the CDR3 is 16 residues. The CDR3 DNA sequence: TGTGCCAGCAGCTTTACAGGGACCGACCCTTACAATGAGCAGTTCTTC. It yields the protein CASSFTGTDPYNEQFF.

This clonotype was counted between two and nine times. CDR3 bases: TGTGCCAGCAGCTTTCAAGCGGTAGATACGCAGTATTTT. This codes for CASSFQAVDTQYF. J is TRBJ2-3 and V is TRBV5-6, with D perhaps TRBD2 (5 bases). The CDR3 totals 13 residues. V dropped 2 bases and J dropped 5 bases, with 9 bases sitting between them. Germline lookup yields CDR1 SGHDT and CDR2 YYEEEE.

The chain carries TRBV12-3 or TRBV12-4 and TRBJ2-7, with TRBD1 matching 9 bases. The CDR3 length is 14 residues. J was trimmed by 9 bases and V by 7 bases; bases with no gene match: 13. As DNA, the CDR3 is TGTGCCAGCAACCTCTCCGGGACAGGGACCTTGCAGTACTTC. This encodes CASNLSGTGTLQYF.

This chain connects TRBV30 to TRBJ2-3, with a weak D call TRBD2 (5 bases). The V end was cut by 3 bases, the J end by 0 bases, with 10 bases between. Germline CDR1 is GTSNPN and CDR2 is SVGIG (reference sequence). The CDR3 contains 14 residues. The CDR3 spells CAWSDRRSTDTQYF. The CDR3 bases are TGTGCCTGGAGCGATAGGAGGAGCACAGATACGCAGTATTTT.